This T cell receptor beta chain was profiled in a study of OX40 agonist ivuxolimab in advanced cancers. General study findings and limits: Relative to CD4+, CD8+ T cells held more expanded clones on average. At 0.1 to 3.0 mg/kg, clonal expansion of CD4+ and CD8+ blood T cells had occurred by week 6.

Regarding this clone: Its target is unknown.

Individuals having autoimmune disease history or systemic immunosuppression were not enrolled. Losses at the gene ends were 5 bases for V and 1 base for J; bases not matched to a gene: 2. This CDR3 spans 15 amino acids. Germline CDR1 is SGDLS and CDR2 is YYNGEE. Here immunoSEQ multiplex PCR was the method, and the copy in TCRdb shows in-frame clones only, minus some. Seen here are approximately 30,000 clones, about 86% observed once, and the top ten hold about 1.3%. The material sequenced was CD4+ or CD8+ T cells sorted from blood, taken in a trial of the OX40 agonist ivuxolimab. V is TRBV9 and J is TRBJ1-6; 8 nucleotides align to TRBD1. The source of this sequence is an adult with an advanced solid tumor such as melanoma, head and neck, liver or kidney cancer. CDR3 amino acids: CASSDRGSYNSPLHF. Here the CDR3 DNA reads TGTGCCAGCAGTGACAGGGGTTCCTATAATTCACCCCTCCACTTT.